This paragraph covers one TCR beta chain sequence. The CDR3 is 16 residues long. V dropped 0 bases and J dropped 0; count of bases not matched to a gene: 4. The germline CDR1 and CDR2 sequences are SGDLS and YYNGEE. The method was immunoSEQ multiplex PCR; TCRdb's version includes in-frame clones alone and lacks a portion of them. The repertoire holds roughly 260,000 clones, with about 88% as singletons. The sample comes from a study of blood T cell repertoires in COVID-19. The receptor was derived from a woman aged 40 to 50 who had recovered from COVID-19. The chain recombines TRBV9 with TRBJ2-7; 9 bases align to TRBD2. Sequencing was done on a sample of peripheral blood. CDR3 protein: CASSVDSSGASYEQYF. CDR3 nucleotide sequence: TGTGCCAGCAGCGTAGACTCTAGCGGGGCCTCCTACGAGCAGTACTTC.